This T cell receptor (beta chain) appears in the sequencing data of a study of T cell changes during pregnancy in multiple sclerosis. The germline V gene encodes CDR1 SNHLY and CDR2 FYNNEI. J was trimmed by 6 bases and V by 7 bases; bases with no gene match: 7. CDR3 length equals 14 residues. Generated by immunoSEQ multiplex PCR, the TCRdb table keeps only in-frame clones and is missing some. The profile covers 46,000 or so clones, with just under 95% appearing a single time and 3% to 4% taken by the ten largest. Sample: CD8+ T cells from peripheral blood mononuclear cells, taken after pregnancy. The V call is TRBV2, the J call TRBJ2-1; 9 positions agree with TRBD2. The receptor was isolated from a female donor with multiple sclerosis, enrolled in a pregnancy study. The CDR3 DNA is TGTGCCAGCACCCTGGCGGGAGGGGTCAATGAGCAGTTCTTC. It codes for CASTLAGGVNEQFF.